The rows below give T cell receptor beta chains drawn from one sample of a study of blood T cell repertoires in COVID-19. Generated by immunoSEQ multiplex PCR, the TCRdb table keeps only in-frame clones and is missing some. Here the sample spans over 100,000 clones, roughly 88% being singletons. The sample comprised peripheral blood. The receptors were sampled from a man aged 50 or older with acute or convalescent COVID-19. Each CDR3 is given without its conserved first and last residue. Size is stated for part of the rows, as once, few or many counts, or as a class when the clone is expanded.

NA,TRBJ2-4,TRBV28,ASSLGQAIAKNIQY
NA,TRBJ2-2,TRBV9,ASSTTSGFIAGELF
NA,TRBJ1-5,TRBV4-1,ASSQVPLGGGNQPQH
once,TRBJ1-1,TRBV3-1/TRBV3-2,ASSLNRREAF
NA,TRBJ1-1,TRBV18,ASSQQGNTEAF
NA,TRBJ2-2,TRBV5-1,ASSLIGLTGELF
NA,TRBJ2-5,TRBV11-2,ASSLSTQETQY
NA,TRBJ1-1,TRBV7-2,ASSSQGQGVEAF
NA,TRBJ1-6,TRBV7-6,ASSPGQGLDNSPLH
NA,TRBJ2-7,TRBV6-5,ASSYGQGYDEQY
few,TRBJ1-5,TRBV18,ASSPSTGGDANQPQH
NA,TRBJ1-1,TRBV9,ASSVEAGQGYTEAF
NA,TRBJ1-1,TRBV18,ASSPGQQSEAF
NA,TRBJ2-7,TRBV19,ASSIDSGTYEQY
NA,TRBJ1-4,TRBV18,ASSPPGQNNEKLF
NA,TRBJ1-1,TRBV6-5,ASSYGRVGDTEAF
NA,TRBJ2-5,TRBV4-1,ASSPLNTGAETQY
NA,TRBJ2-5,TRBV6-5,ASSYSTGFSGETQY
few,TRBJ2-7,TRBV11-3,ASSPNSYEQY
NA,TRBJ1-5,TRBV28,ASSFFSQVSLQPQH
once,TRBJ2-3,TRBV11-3,ASSSTGGTDTQY
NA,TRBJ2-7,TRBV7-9,ASSSDRRIYEQY
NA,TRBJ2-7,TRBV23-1,ASSHPPGKTDEQY
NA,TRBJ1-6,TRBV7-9,ASSPSTPSWGALH
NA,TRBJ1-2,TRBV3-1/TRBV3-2,ASRNRGGWHYGYT
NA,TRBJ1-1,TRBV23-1,ASSQHEPQGEDLAGTEAF
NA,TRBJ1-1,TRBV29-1,SVASLSDTEAF
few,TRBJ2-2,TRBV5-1,ASSLFRQGALGELF
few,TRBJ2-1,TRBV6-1,ASSEGLVAGVISYEQF
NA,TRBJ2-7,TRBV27,ASSLYSSDTNYEQY
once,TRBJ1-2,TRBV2,ASSRVNYGYT
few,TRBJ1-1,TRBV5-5,ASSLQESGVNTEAF
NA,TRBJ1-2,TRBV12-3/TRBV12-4,ASSLGWQYGYT
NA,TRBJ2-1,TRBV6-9,ASSCQRGSPRINNEQF
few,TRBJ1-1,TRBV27,ASSLHDLGQGTTEAF
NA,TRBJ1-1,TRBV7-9,ASSLYDGAGTEAF
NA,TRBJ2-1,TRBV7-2,ASSLKITSGIESDEQF
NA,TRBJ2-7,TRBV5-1,ASSFTTGSSYEQY
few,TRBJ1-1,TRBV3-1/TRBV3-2,ASSPTDRAGPEAF
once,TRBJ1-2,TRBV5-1,ASSGSGDRGGYT
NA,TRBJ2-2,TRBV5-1,ASSLDRNTGELF
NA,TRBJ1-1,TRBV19,ASSPLGQGARNTEAF
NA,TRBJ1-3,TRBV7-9,ASSPTGQGNTIY
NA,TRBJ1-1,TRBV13,ASSFFPGGAF
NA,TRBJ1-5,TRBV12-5,ASGLNRVQPQH
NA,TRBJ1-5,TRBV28,ASGGQGLYQPQH
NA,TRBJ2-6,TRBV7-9,ASRGPGTGVAGANVLT
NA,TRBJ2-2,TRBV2,ASSEVGLAGGNTGELF
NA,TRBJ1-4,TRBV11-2,ASSRTGVEKLF
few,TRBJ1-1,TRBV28,ASSGTGGLGRTEAF
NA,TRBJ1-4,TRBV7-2,ASSYRDRRDEKLF
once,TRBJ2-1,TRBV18,ASSPRLSTGNEQF
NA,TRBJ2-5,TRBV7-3,ASSLRGDRGVQETQY
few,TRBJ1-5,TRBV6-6,ASSYNPTGGTQPQH
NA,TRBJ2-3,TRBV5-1,ASSRLVQGASTDTQY
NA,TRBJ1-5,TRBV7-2,ASSEGGGNQPQH
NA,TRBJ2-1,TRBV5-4,ASNTLANSGDEQF
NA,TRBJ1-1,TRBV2,ASSGGRLGDTEAF
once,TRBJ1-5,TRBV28,ASSIPWTQNHQPQH